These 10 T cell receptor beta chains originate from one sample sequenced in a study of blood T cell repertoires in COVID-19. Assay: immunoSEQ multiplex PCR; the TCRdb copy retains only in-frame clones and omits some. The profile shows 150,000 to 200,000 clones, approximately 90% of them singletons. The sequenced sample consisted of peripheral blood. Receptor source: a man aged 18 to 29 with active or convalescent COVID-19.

The CDR3 is CASAPGGIGTYNEQFF. CDR3 sequence (DNA): TGTGCCAGCGCCCCGGGGGGTATTGGGACCTACAATGAGCAGTTCTTC. The rearrangement joins TRBV9 to TRBJ2-1, with 7 bases identical to TRBD2. The CDR3 consists of 16 residues. Trimming cost V 7 bases and J 2 bases; bases outside gene matches: 12. Per the germline V gene, CDR1 is SGDLS and CDR2 is YYNGEE.

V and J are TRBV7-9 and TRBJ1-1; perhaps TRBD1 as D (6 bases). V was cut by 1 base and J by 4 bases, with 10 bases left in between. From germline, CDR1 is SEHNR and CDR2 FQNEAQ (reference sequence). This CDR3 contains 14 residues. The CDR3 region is CASSLDRASTEAFF. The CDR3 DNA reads TGTGCCAGCAGCTTAGACAGGGCGAGCACTGAAGCTTTCTTT.

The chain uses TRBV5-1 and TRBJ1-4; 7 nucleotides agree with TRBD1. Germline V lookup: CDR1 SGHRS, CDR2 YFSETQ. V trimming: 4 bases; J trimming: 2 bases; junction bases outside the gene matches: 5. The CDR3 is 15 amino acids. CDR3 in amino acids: CASSVTGATNEKLFF. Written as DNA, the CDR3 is TGCGCCAGCAGCGTTACAGGGGCGACTAATGAAAAACTGTTTTTT.

CDR3 sequence (DNA): TGTGCCACCGAGACTAGCGGGGGGACTAGCACAGATACGCAGTATTTT. Translated, it gives CATETSGGTSTDTQYF. This chain connects TRBV24-1 to TRBJ2-3; 13 bases agree with TRBD2. CDR3 length equals 16 residues. Trimming at V came to 9 bases and at J to 0 bases, leaving 5 bases not matched to a gene. Per the germline V gene, CDR1 is KGHDR and CDR2 is SFDVKD.

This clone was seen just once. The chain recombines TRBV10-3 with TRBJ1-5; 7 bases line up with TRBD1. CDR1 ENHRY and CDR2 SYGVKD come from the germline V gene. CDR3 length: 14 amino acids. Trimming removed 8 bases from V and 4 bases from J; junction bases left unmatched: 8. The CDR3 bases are TGTGCCATCCGAGGGACAGAGGGGAATCAGCCCCAGCATTTT. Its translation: CAIRGTEGNQPQHF.

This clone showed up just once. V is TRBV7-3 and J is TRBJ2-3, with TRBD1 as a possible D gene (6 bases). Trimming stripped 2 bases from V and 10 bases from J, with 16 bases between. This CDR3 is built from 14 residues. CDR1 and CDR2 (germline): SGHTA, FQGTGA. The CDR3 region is CASSLSLGQPSQYF. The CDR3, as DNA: TGTGCCAGCAGCTTATCCCTCGGACAGCCCTCGCAGTATTTT.

This CDR3 is CASRVAGANTDTQYF. DNA for the CDR3: TGTGCCAGTAGGGTCGCGGGGGCCAACACAGATACGCAGTATTTT. The chain combines TRBV19 with TRBJ2-3, with D perhaps TRBD2 (7 bases). The germline V gene encodes CDR1 LNHDA and CDR2 SQIVND (reference sequence). V gave up 6 bases and J gave up 2 bases, with 15 bases separating them. This CDR3 has 15 residues.

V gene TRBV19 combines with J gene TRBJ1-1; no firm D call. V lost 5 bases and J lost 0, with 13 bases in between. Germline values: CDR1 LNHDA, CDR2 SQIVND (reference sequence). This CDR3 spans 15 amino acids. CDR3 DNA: TGTGCCAGTAGTCTAGGACGGAGCATGAACACTGAAGCTTTCTTT. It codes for CASSLGRSMNTEAFF.

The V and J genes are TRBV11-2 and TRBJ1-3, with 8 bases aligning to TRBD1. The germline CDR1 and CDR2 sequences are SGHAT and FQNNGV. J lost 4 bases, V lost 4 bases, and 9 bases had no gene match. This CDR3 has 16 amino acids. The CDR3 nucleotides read TGTGCCAGCAGCTCAACCCAACAGGGGGGCGGAAACACCATATATTTT. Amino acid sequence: CASSSTQQGGGNTIYF.

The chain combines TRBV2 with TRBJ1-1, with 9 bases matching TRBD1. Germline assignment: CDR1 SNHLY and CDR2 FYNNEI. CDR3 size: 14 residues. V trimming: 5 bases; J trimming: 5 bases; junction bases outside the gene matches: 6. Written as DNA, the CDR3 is TGTGCCAGCAGTAGTTGGGGACAGGGTACTGAAGCTTTCTTT. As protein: CASSSWGQGTEAFF.